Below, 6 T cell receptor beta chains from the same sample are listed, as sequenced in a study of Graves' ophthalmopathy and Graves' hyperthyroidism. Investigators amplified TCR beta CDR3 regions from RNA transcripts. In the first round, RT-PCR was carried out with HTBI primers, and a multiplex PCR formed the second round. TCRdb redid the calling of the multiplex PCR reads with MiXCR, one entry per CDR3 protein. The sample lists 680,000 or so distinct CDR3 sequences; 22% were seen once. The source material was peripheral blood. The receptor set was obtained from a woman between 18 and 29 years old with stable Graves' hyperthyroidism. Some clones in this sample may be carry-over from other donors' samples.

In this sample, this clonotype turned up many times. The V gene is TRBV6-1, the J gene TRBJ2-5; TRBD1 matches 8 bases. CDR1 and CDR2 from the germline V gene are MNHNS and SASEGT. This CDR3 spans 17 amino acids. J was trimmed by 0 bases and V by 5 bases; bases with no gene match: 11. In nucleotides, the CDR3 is TGTGCCAGCAGTCCGCGACCGGGGACAGGCAACCAAGAGACCCAGTACTTC. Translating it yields CASSPRPGTGNQETQYF.

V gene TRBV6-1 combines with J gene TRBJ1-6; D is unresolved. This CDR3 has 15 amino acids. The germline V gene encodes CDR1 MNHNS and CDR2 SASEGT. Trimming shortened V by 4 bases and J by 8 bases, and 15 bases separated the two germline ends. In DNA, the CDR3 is TGTGCCAGCAGTGGGGGATCCTTGGGAGATTCACCCCTCCACTTT. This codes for CASSGGSLGDSPLHF.

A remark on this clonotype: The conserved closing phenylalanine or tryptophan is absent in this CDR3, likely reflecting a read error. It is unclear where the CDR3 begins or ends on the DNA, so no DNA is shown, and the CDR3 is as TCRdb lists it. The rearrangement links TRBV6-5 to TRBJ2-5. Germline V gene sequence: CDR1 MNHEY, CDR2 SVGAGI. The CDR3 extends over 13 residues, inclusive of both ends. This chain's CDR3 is CASSLRYQETQDY.

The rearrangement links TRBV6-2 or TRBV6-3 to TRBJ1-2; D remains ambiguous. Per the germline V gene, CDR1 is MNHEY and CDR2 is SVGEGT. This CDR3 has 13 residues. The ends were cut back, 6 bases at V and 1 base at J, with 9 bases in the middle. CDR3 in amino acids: CASSLHLNYGYTF. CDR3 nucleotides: TGTGCCAGCAGCCTACACCTTAACTATGGCTACACCTTC.

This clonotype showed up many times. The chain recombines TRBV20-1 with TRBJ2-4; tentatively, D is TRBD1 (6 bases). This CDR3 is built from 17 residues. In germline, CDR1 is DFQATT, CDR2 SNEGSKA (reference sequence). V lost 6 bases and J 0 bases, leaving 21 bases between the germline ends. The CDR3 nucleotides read TGCAGTGCCTCCCAGGACAGTCTAACCCTAGCCAAAAACATTCAGTACTTC. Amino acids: CSASQDSLTLAKNIQYF.

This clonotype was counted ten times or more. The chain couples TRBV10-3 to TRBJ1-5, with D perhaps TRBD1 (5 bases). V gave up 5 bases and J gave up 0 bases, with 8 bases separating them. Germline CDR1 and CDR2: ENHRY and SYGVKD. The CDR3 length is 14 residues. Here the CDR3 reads CAISPTDSNQPQHF. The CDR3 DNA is TGTGCCATCAGTCCGACAGATAGCAATCAGCCCCAGCATTTT.